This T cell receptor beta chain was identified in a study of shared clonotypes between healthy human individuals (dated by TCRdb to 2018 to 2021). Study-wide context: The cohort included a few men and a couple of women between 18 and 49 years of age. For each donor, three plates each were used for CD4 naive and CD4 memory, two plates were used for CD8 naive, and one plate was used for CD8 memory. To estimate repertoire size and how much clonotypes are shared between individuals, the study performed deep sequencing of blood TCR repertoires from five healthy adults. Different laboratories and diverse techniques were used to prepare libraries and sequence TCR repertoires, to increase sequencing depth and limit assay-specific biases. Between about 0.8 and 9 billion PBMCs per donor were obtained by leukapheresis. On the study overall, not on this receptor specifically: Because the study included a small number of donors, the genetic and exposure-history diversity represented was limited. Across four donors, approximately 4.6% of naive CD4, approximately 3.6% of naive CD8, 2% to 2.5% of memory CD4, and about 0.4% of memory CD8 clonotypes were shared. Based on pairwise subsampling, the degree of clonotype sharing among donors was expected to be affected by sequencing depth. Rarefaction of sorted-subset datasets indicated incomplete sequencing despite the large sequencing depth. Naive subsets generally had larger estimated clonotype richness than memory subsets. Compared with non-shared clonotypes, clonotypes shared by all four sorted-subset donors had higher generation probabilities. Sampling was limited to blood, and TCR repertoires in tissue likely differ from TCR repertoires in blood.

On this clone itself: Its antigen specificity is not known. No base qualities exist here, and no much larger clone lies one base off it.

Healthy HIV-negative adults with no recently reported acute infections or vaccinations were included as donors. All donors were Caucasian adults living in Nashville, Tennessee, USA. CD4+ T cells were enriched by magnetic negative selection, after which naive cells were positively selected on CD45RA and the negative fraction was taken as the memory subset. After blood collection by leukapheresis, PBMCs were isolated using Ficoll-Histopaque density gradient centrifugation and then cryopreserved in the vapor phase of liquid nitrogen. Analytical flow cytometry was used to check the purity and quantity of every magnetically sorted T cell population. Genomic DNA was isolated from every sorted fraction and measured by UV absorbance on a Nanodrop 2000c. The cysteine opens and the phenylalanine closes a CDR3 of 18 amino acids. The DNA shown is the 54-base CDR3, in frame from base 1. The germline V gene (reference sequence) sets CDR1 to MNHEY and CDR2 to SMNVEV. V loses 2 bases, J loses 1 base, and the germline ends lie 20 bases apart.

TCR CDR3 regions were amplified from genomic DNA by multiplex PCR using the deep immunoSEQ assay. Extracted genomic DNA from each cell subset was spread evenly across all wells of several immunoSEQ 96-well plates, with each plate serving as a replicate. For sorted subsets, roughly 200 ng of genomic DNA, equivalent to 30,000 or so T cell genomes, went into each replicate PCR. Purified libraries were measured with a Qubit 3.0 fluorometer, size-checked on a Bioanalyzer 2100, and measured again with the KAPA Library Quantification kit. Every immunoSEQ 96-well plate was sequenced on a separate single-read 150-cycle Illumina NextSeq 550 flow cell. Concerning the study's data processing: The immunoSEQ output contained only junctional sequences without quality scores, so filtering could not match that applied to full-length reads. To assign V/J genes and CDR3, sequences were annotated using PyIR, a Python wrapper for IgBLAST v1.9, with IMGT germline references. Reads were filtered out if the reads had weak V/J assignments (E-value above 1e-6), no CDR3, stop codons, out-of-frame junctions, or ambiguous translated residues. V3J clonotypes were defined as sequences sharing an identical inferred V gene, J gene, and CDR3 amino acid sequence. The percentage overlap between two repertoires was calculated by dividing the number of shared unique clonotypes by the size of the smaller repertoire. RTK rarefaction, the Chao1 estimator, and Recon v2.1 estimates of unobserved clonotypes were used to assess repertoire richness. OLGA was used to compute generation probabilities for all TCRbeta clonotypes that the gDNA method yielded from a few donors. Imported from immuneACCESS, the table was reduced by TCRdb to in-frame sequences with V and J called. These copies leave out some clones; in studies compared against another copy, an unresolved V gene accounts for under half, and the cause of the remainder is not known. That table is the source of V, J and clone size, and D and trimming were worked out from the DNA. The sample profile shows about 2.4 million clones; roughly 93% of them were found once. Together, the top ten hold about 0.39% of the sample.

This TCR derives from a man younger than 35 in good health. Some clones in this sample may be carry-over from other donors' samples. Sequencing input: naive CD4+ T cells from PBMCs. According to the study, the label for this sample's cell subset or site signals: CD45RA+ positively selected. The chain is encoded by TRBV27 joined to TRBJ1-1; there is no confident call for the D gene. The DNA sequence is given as TGTGCCAGCAGTTTAGCCCCACAGAGGAGGGTATCGAACACTGAAGCTTTCTTT. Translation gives CASSLAPQRRVSNTEAFF.